The sequence of this T cell receptor beta chain was determined in a study of cytomegalovirus exposure and HLA in healthy donors (dated by TCRdb to 2017 to 2019). Regarding the study in general: According to a later analysis, one platform produced both the 110 or so validation repertoires and the 666 repertoires of the first cohort. The study aimed to test whether cataloging public T cell receptors could reveal signatures of past pathogen exposure. To predict cytomegalovirus infection status, the study combined high-throughput TCR immunosequencing, statistical association of individual TCRs with disease status, and machine learning. Besides the first cohort of hundreds of subjects, a separate validation cohort made up of roughly 130 different subjects was used. Overall study outcomes, separate from this receptor: In vitro tests confirmed that a few of the cytomegalovirus-associated TCR beta chains recognize cytomegalovirus antigens. It was suggested by the authors that the approach could potentially be generalized to other disease states and immunological phenotypes. The classifier was reported to diagnose cytomegalovirus status with high specificity and sensitivity in both the original cohort and the validation cohort. While some public TCRs were present in many individuals, most TCR sequences turned up only very rarely across donors. The study listed over 150 TCR beta chains as associated with cytomegalovirus. A later analysis found that TCRs clustered in the first cohort also tended to co-occur in the 110 or so validation repertoires, with 90% to 95% of cluster scores above 0. All 120 or so repertoires were used to score co-occurrence in the validation cohort in a later analysis, because that analysis had no HLA typing for the cohort.

The CDR3 numbers 14 residues from cysteine through phenylalanine. Just the 42-base CDR3 DNA is kept, in frame starting at base 1. V trim: 3 bases; J trim: 7 bases; unmatched bases: 8. CDR1 and CDR2 were assigned from the germline V gene (reference sequence) as LNHDA and SQIVND. Donors formed part of the validation cohort, which comprised 120 subjects and was distinct from the first cohort of some 700 subjects. Notes on this clone: The target of this receptor is not known. Per-base quality was not reported, and no clone a single base away is much larger than it.

Receptor libraries were prepared by the immunoSEQ multiplex PCR assay. From the authors' description of their analysis: A statistical classification framework was built for diagnosing cytomegalovirus status from the catalog of TCR beta chain sequences. This immuneACCESS table, as held by TCRdb, lists in-frame sequences with V and J called but not all clones. Of the missing ones, under half trace to an unresolved V gene in checked studies; the others have no known cause. That table gives V, J and clone size, and the DNA gave D and trimming. The sample table shows around 150,000 clones, and about 90% are seen once. The biggest ten clones account for around 2.7% of the sample.

The clonotype was recovered from a young woman in good health and CMV-seropositive. The chain joins TRBV19 to TRBJ2-7; 8 central bases correspond to TRBD2. Sequencing input: PBMCs. Here the CDR3 is given as CASSITSGSGEQYF. The base sequence is TGTGCCAGTAGTATCACTAGCGGTAGCGGGGAGCAGTACTTC.